Below are 5 T cell receptor beta chains sequenced from a single sample in a study of Graves' ophthalmopathy and Graves' hyperthyroidism. TCR beta CDR3 amplification used RNA transcripts. A first-round RT-PCR used HTBI primers, followed by a second-round multiplex PCR. Each CDR3 protein is one row after TCRdb ran MiXCR on the multiplex PCR reads. Of around 1.1 million distinct CDR3 sequences listed, 36% are singletons. The sequenced sample consisted of peripheral blood or thyroid tissue (not recorded which). The receptors here all came from an adult man with Graves' hyperthyroidism.

This clonotype was seen more than once but under ten times. The chain joins TRBV4-3 to TRBJ2-6, with D perhaps TRBD1 or TRBD2 (6 bases each). Per the germline V gene, CDR1 is LGHNA and CDR2 is YSLEER. The CDR3 runs 18 residues. Trimming stripped 0 bases from V and 4 bases from J, with 16 bases between. The DNA for the CDR3 is TGCGCCAGCAGCCAAGAGGTCACGGGGGCGTACGGGGCCAACGTCCTGACTTTC. Protein sequence: CASSQEVTGAYGANVLTF.

This chain connects TRBV7-2 to TRBJ1-1; the D gene is possibly TRBD1 (6 bases). This CDR3 has 12 amino acids. The V end lost 4 bases, the J end lost 11 bases, and 14 bases lay between the germline ends. Germline V gene sequence: CDR1 SGHTA, CDR2 FQGNSA. This chain's CDR3 is CASSSRGDLAFF. Written as DNA, the CDR3 is TGTGCCAGCAGCTCGAGGGGGGATTTGGCTTTCTTT. The full variable domain, completed using reference TRBV7-2 and TRBJ1-1, is GAGVSQSPSNKVTEKGKDVELRCDPISGHTALYWYRQSLGQGLEFLIYFQGNSAPDKSGLPSDRFSAERTGGSVSTLTIQRTQQEDSAVYLCASSSRGDLAFFGQGTRLTVV.

V usage is TRBV20-1 and J usage is TRBJ2-7; 13 nucleotides match TRBD2. Germline trimming cut 4 bases from V and 0 bases from J; bases unmatched to any gene: 6. Germline CDR1 is DFQATT and CDR2 is SNEGSKA (reference sequence). CDR3 length equals 16 residues. For the CDR3, the DNA is TGCAGTGCTACCGGACTAGCGGGGGCCAGCTCCTACGAGCAGTACTTC. Residues: CSATGLAGASSYEQYF.

Comments on this clonotype: This may be a read error: a much more frequent sequence differs by one nucleotide. The V call is TRBV15, the J call TRBJ2-7, with D perhaps matching TRBD1 (6 bases). Trimming took 4 bases from V and 0 from J, leaving 13 bases between them. The germline CDR1 and CDR2 sequences are LNHNV and YYDKDF (reference sequence). CDR3 size: 15 residues. The CDR3 loop reads CATSTGQTNSYEQYF. In DNA, the CDR3 is TGTGCCACCAGCACCGGACAGACGAACTCCTACGAGCAGTACTTC.

This clonotype was detected a few times. This chain uses TRBV3-1 with TRBJ2-5; TRBD2 matches 12 bases. The germline V gene encodes CDR1 LGHDT and CDR2 YNNKEL (reference sequence). Trimming removed 0 bases from V and 7 bases from J; junction bases left unmatched: 12. The CDR3 spans 18 residues. CDR3 DNA: TGTGCCAGCAGCCAAGATCCAACCCTAGCGGGAGGGCTTGGGACCCAGTACTTC. This encodes CASSQDPTLAGGLGTQYF.